This T cell receptor (beta chain) originates from a study of metastatic and nonmetastatic thyroid tumors. Background on the study: Repertoire data that came from the blood and tumor or nodule tissue of malignant and benign thyroid patients were compared. Study-wide results and caveats: Malignant thyroid tumors reportedly had TCR beta diversity that was significantly higher than in benign nodules, in blood and tumor.

This clone was counted many times. The antigen is undetermined. The sample has other DNA sequences that encode this CDR3 too. Germline values: CDR1 DFQATT, CDR2 SNEGSKA (reference sequence). Trimming removed 0 bases at V and 7 bases at J, with 9 bases between. CDR3 size: 12 residues. Treatment of any kind had been given to no patient before thyroid surgery. In the original analysis: A classifier of distant metastasis in papillary thyroid cancer was built from CDR3 differences (across clinicopathological groups). TCRdb redid the clone calls on the PCR reads using MiXCR. Clone size and V and J calls follow TCRdb, not the original study. The table includes roughly 15,000 clones, roughly 29% detected once.

The sequencing sample was made of tumor tissue. This sequence was found in a male donor with papillary thyroid cancer or a benign thyroid nodule (not recorded which). Some clones in this sample may be carry-over from other donors' samples. The chain uses TRBV20-1 and TRBJ2-5; no clear D gene. The CDR3 loop reads CSAREAPGTQYF. CDR3 sequence (DNA): TGCAGTGCTAGAGAGGCCCCGGGGACCCAGTACTTC.